This T cell receptor beta chain derives from a study of CD8 T cells in Susac syndrome. Study-wide findings and caveats: As the study acknowledged, the number of individuals in its TCR sequencing and HLA analysis was relatively small.

CD8+ and CD4+ blood T cells underwent TCR beta sequencing. While CD8+ and CD4+ T cells were isolated negatively, TEMRA cells were enriched by FACS. Germline assignment: CDR1 SEHNR and CDR2 FQNEAQ (reference sequence). V shed 5 bases and J shed 4 bases, with 17 bases lying between them. The CDR3 loop spans 15 amino acids. Random hexamers served to reverse transcribe roughly 0.5 to 1 ug RNA. Multiplex PCR with immunoSEQ amplified the TCR beta CDR3 across 54 Vbeta and 13 Jbeta. TCRdb analysed the immunoSEQ multiplex PCR reads with MiXCR anew, one entry per CDR3 protein. The data hold almost 450,000 distinct CDR3 sequences, with 85% to 90% observed a single time. This clonotype was observed a single time. Antigen specificity is unknown.

Sequences were obtained from CD8+ T cells from PBMCs. The chain employs TRBV7-9 and TRBJ2-5, with D perhaps TRBD2 (5 bases). The clonotype originates from a human donor with multiple sclerosis. The CDR3 loop reads CASSEFRVGRETQYF. CDR3 bases: TGTGCCAGCAGCGAGTTCCGGGTAGGGAGAGAGACCCAGTACTTC.